The entry below gives a single T cell receptor (beta chain) sequence along with its context. The antigen is undetermined. These data come from a study of OX40 agonist ivuxolimab in advanced cancers. Clones were sequenced by immunoSEQ multiplex PCR, and TCRdb holds only the in-frame ones, with some missing. The data hold roughly 80,000 clones, with roughly 90% observed a single time. A history of autoimmune disease or systemic immunosuppression excluded patients. The V gene lost 8 bases and the J gene lost 1 base, with 12 bases spanning the gap. This CDR3 is 13 amino acids long. Germline V gene lookup returns CDR1 MNHEY and CDR2 SVGAGI. The study's findings and limits: By week 6 at 0.1 to 3.0 mg/kg, blood CD4+ and CD8+ T cells had expanded clonally.

The TCR originated in an adult with an advanced solid tumor such as melanoma, head and neck, liver or kidney cancer. The V and J genes are TRBV6-5 and TRBJ2-7, with D possibly TRBD2 on 7 matching bases. This specimen consisted of CD4+ or CD8+ T cells sorted from blood, obtained in a trial of the OX40 agonist ivuxolimab. Here the CDR3 reads CASGRGGSYEQYF. The CDR3 bases are TGTGCCAGCGGGAGGGGGGGATCCTACGAGCAGTACTTC.